This T cell receptor beta chain originates from a study of control samples from healthy donors and cancer patients. This CDR3 is built from 12 residues. CDR1 and CDR2 (germline): ENHRY, SYGVKD. Trimming took 6 bases from V and 3 from J, leaving 9 bases between them. TCRdb keeps only in-frame clones here, not all; method: immunoSEQ multiplex PCR. The top ten hold under 3.5% of the sample, which has around 70,000 clones, about 95% seen once. The sequencing input was blood. The chain is built from TRBV10-3 and TRBJ2-7, with D uncertain. The clonotype was recovered from a woman aged 25 to 45 in good health. CDR3 residues: CAISPDNYEQYV. The CDR3 nucleotides are TGTGCCATCAGCCCTGACAACTACGAGCAGTACGTC.